This TCR beta chain stems from a study of CD4 T cells in relation to SARS-CoV-2 and coronaviruses. This table comes from immunoSEQ multiplex PCR, and its TCRdb copy is limited to in-frame clones, with some not included. This table holds 40,000 or so clones, about four fifths found once. On this clone itself: The antigen is not known.

The sample taken for sequencing was naive CD4+ T cells from PBMCs, cultured in vitro. Subset given: naive CD4+ T cells isolated by negative enrichment. The source is an adult with COVID-19.

DNA of the CDR3: TGTGCCAGCAGTGTGTTTCGGGGTTTCTACTACGAGCAGTACTTC. Its protein is CASSVFRGFYYEQYF. V is TRBV2 and J is TRBJ2-7, with D possibly matching TRBD2 (5 bases). There are 15 residues in the CDR3. CDR1 SNHLY and CDR2 FYNNEI come from the germline V gene. Trimming removed 4 bases at V and 3 bases at J, with 16 bases between.